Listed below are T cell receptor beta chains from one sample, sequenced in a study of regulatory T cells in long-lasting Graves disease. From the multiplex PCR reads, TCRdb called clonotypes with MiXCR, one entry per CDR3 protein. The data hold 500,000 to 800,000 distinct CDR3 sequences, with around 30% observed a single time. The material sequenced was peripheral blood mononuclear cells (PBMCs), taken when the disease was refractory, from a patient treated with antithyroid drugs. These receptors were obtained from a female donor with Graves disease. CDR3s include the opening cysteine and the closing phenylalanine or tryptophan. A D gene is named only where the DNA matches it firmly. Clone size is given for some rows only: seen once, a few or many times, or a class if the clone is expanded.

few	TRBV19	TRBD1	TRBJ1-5	TGTGCCAGTAGGACGACAGGGATCCAGCCCCAGCATTTT	CASRTTGIQPQHF
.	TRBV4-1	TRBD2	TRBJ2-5	TGCGCCAGCAGCCAAGCACTAGCGGTCCAGGAGACCCAGTACTTC	CASSQALAVQETQYF
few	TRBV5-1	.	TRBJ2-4	TGCGCCAGCAGGGCAGGGCGCACCAACCTAGCCAAAAACATTCAGTACTTC	CASRAGRTNLAKNIQYF
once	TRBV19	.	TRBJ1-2	TGTGCCAGTAGGCGTCAGGAGTCTTACTATGGCTACACCTTC	CASRRQESYYGYTF
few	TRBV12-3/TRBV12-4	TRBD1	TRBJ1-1	TGTGCCAGCAGTTTATCCAGGGGGCTGAACACTGAAGCTTTCTTT	CASSLSRGLNTEAFF
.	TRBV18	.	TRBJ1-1	TGTGCCAGCTCACCATTCGCAGCGAACACTGAAGCTTTCTTT	CASSPFAANTEAFF
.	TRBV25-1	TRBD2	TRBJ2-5	TGTGCCAGCACGCACATTCAACTAGCGGAAGAGACCCAGTACTTC	CASTHIQLAEETQYF
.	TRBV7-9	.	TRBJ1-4	TGTGCCAGCAGCTTAGACTCCCGGACGCACGAAAAACTGTTTTTT	CASSLDSRTHEKLFF
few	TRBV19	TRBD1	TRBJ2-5	TGTGCCAGTACCAAAACGTCCGGGGGGACAGGGGGACAAGAGACCCAGTACTTC	CASTKTSGGTGGQETQYF
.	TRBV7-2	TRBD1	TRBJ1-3	TGTGCCAGCAGCTTAGGGGGACAGGGGAACACCATATATTTT	CASSLGGQGNTIYF
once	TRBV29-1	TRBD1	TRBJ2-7	TGCAGCGCCCGACAGGGGCCCGAGCAGTACTTC	CSARQGPEQYF
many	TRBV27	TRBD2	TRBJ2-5	TGTGCCAGCTCTCTCGAGCGGGGGCGCGATGAGACCCAGTACTTC	CASSLERGRDETQYF
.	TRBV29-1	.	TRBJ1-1	TGCAGCGTTGGTACAGGGATGGGGGACACTGAAGCTTTCTTT	CSVGTGMGDTEAFF
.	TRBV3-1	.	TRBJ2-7	TGTGCCAGCAGCCAAGGATCAGGGTCTACCTACGAGCGGTACTTC	CASSQGSGSTYERYF
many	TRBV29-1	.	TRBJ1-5	TGCAGCGTCAGGACTGCTGATCAGCCCCAGCATTTT	CSVRTADQPQHF
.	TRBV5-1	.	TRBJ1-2	TGCGCCAGCAGCGACCGGGACTTGGGCTATGGCTACACCTTC	CASSDRDLGYGYTF
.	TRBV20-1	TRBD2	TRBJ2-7	TGCAGTGCTAGAGATCGTCGAGCGGGAAATTACGAGCAGTACTTC	CSARDRRAGNYEQYF
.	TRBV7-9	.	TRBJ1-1	TGTGCCACTTGGGGGGCGGTTGAAGCTTTCTTT	CATWGAVEAFF
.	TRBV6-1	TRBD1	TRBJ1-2	TGTGCCAGCAGTGAAGGATATTCAAGGACAGGGGGTGGCTACACCTTC	CASSEGYSRTGGGYTF
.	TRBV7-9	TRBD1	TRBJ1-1	TGTGCCAGCGTCCGACAGGGAGACACTGAAGCTTTCTTT	CASVRQGDTEAFF
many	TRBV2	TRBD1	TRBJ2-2	TGTGCCAGCAGTGAAACAGGGGTGGACACCGGGGAGCTGTTTTTT	CASSETGVDTGELFF
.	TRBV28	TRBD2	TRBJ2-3	TGTGCCAGCAGACTAGCGGGAGCGGGTACAGATACGCAGTATTTT	CASRLAGAGTDTQYF
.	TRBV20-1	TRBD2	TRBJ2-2	TGCAGTGCTAGAGATTGGGGTAGCGGGAGTACCGGGGAGCTGTTTTTT	CSARDWGSGSTGELFF
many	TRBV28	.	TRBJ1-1	TGTGCCAGCAATCGGGCGCCGAACACTGAAGCTTTCTTT	CASNRAPNTEAFF
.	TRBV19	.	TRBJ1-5	TGTGCCAGTAGTATGGACCGGGACGGGGGCAGAAGCGTTCAGCCCCAGCATTTT	CASSMDRDGGRSVQPQHF
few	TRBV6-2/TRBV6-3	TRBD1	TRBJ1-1	TGTGCCAGCAGTTACTCCCTAACAGGGGAGTCTGAAGCTTTCTTT	CASSYSLTGESEAFF
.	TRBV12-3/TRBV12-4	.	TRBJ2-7	TGTGCCAGCAGTTTAGTTCCTTCCGACTACGAGCAGTACTTC	CASSLVPSDYEQYF
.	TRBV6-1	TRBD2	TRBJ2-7	TGTGCCAGCAGAAACCCCCGGGGACTAGCGGGAGGAGGAGGGAACGAGCAGTACTTC	CASRNPRGLAGGGGNEQYF
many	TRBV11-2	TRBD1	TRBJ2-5	TGTGCCAGCAGCTCCCGACAGGGTCGGGAGACCCAGTACTTC	CASSSRQGRETQYF
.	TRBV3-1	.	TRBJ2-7	TGTGCCAGCAGCCAAGGGCTCTACGAGCAGTACTTC	CASSQGLYEQYF
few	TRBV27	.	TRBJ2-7	TGTGCCAGCTCCTCTGGGGCAGAGGATTCCTACGAGCAGTACTTC	CASSSGAEDSYEQYF
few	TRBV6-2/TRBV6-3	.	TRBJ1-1	TGTGCCAGCAGTTTTCACGTACTGAACACTGAAGCTTTCTTT	CASSFHVLNTEAFF
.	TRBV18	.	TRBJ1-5	TGTGCCAGCTCACCAACACAGGGAGGACCTCAGCCCCAGCATTTT	CASSPTQGGPQPQHF
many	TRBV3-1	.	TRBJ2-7	TGTGCCAGCAGCCAAGACAGGGGGGCATACGAGCAGTACTTC	CASSQDRGAYEQYF